The 3 T cell receptor beta chains below come from one sample, sequenced in a study of blood T cell repertoires in COVID-19. TCRdb keeps only in-frame clones here, not all; method: immunoSEQ multiplex PCR. The data show 100,000 to 120,000 clones, about 72% seen once. Source material: peripheral blood. The source of these receptors is an older woman with acute or convalescent COVID-19.

This chain connects TRBV3-1 (or the pseudogene TRBV3-2) to TRBJ2-3; D may be TRBD1 (5 bases). The ends were cut back, 2 bases at V and 1 base at J, with 19 bases in the middle. Germline assignment: CDR1 LGHDT and CDR2 YNNKEL (reference sequence). This CDR3 is built from 18 residues. In DNA, the CDR3 is TGTGCCAGCAGCCAAAGGGGTCCAGATGAAGGGGGCACAGATACGCAGTATTTT. It codes for CASSQRGPDEGGTDTQYF.

V usage is TRBV5-1 and J usage is TRBJ1-1; D perhaps matches TRBD1 (6 bases). V was trimmed by 7 bases and J by 2 bases, leaving 12 bases between them. Germline V gene data show CDR1 as SGHRS and CDR2 as YFSETQ. The CDR3 extends over 13 amino acids. The CDR3: CASRYRENTEAFF. In nucleotides, the CDR3 is TGCGCCAGCCGATACAGGGAAAACACTGAAGCTTTCTTT.

V and J are TRBV2 and TRBJ1-2, with 11 bases identical to TRBD1. This CDR3 has 16 residues. Trimming cost V 1 base and J 9 bases; bases outside gene matches: 10. Germline assignment: CDR1 SNHLY and CDR2 FYNNEI. CDR3 nucleotides: TGTGCCAGCAGTGAAGGTGATAGGACAGGGGGCGGGCGCTACACCTTC. The encoded protein is CASSEGDRTGGGRYTF.